Shown below are 23 T cell receptor beta chains from a single sample sequenced in a study of Ad26.COV2.S vaccination and SARS-CoV-2 variants. Here immunoSEQ multiplex PCR was the method, and the copy in TCRdb shows in-frame clones only, minus some. The data hold 300,000 to 450,000 clones, with 92% observed a single time. Sequencing used peripheral blood, obtained after recovery from COVID-19. Receptors originate from a human donor who had recovered from COVID-19.

The chain recombines TRBV7-2 with TRBJ1-2; no definite D call. With 5 bases removed from V and 4 bases from J, the gap between germline ends came to 11 bases. Germline-derived CDR1 and CDR2 are SGHTA and FQGNSA. This CDR3 contains 13 residues. CDR3 sequence: CASSPGEGYGYTF. CDR3 coding DNA: TGTGCCAGCAGCCCCGGGGAGGGCTATGGCTACACCTTC. Full variable domain (outside the CDR3, taken from reference TRBV7-2 and TRBJ1-2): GAGVSQSPSNKVTEKGKDVELRCDPISGHTALYWYRQSLGQGLEFLIYFQGNSAPDKSGLPSDRFSAERTGGSVSTLTIQRTQQEDSAVYLCASSPGEGYGYTFGSGTRLTVV.

The chain joins TRBV5-1 to TRBJ1-1; D might be TRBD1 (5 bases). This CDR3 has 12 amino acids. V lost 2 bases and J 7 bases, leaving 9 bases between the germline ends. From germline, CDR1 is SGHRS and CDR2 YFSETQ. The CDR3 region is CASSFRDGEAFF. As DNA, the CDR3 is TGCGCCAGCAGCTTTAGGGACGGTGAAGCTTTCTTT.

CDR3 coding DNA: TGTGCCAGCAGCTTAAACTATGGTGAGGGGCAAAACGAGCAGTACTTC. It is translated as CASSLNYGEGQNEQYF. This chain joins TRBV7-2 and TRBJ2-7; D is perhaps TRBD1 or TRBD2 (5 bases each). Germline V gene lookup returns CDR1 SGHTA and CDR2 FQGNSA. The CDR3 loop spans 16 amino acids. Trimming cost V 2 bases and J 5 bases, with 19 bases left between them.

V is TRBV7-9 and J is TRBJ1-3, with D possibly TRBD1 on 5 matching bases. Germline-derived CDR1 and CDR2 are SEHNR and FQNEAQ (reference sequence). This CDR3 has 16 amino acids. V lost 0 bases and J lost 0, with 9 bases in between. The CDR3 DNA reads TGTGCCAGCAGCTTAGCCGGACATGACTCTGGAAACACCATATATTTT. It encodes CASSLAGHDSGNTIYF.

CDR3 in amino acids: CASSEVNTQYF. The CDR3 DNA reads TGTGCCAGCAGTGAGGTGAATACGCAGTATTTT. The J gene is TRBJ2-3, the V gene TRBV6-1; D is undetermined. V lost 3 bases and J 7 bases, leaving 5 bases between the germline ends. Germline V gene data show CDR1 as MNHNS and CDR2 as SASEGT. This CDR3 comprises 11 residues.

This chain joins TRBV5-1 and TRBJ1-1, with D hard to call. CDR1 is SGHRS, CDR2 YFSETQ, per germline. V was pared by 1 base and J by 0 bases, with 13 bases between. The CDR3 loop spans 16 amino acids. The CDR3 protein is CASSLRVSGLNTEAFF. The CDR3 DNA reads as TGCGCCAGCAGCTTGCGAGTGTCGGGCCTGAACACTGAAGCTTTCTTT.

The V and J genes are TRBV12-5 and TRBJ2-1; possible D gene TRBD2, 7 bases. Looked up from germline, CDR1 is LGHNT and CDR2 is FRNRAP. The germline V and J ends were trimmed by 0 bases and 5 bases, with 26 bases remaining between them. This CDR3 comprises 20 residues. CDR3 nucleotides: TGTGCTAGTGGTTTGGTACTTTCCACGATGGGGGGGCCGGGCCACAATGAGCAGTTCTTC. Its protein product is CASGLVLSTMGGPGHNEQFF.

The V call is TRBV11-2, the J call TRBJ2-7, with D possibly TRBD1 on 5 matching bases. The length of the CDR3 is 12 residues. Trimming removed 3 bases at V and 5 bases at J, with 8 bases between. Germline loops: CDR1 SGHAT, CDR2 FQNNGV. The CDR3 bases are TGTGCCAGCAGCTTCAGGGTTCACGAGCAGTACTTC. It translates to CASSFRVHEQYF.

This clone was picked up one time. The V and J genes are TRBV30 and TRBJ2-5; D is unresolved. V was trimmed by 7 bases and J by 5 bases, leaving 11 bases between them. Germline assignment: CDR1 GTSNPN and CDR2 SVGIG (reference sequence). The CDR3 runs 11 residues. CDR3 protein: CALGVPETQYF. The CDR3 bases are TGTGCCTTAGGAGTTCCTGAGACCCAGTACTTC.

This clone was recorded once. The chain links TRBV27 to TRBJ2-1; 10 bases map to TRBD1. The germline V gene has CDR1 MNHEY and CDR2 SMNVEV (reference sequence). There are 14 residues in the CDR3. V lost 10 bases to trimming and J lost 6 bases; unmatched junction nucleotides: 9. DNA of the CDR3: TGTGCCACCCCCCGACAGGGGGCAGTCAATGAGCAGTTCTTC. Translation gives CATPRQGAVNEQFF.

The gene calls are TRBV3-1 (or the pseudogene TRBV3-2) and TRBJ1-1; no reliable D call. Per the germline V gene, CDR1 is LGHDT and CDR2 is YNNKEL (reference sequence). The CDR3 extends over 15 amino acids. With 1 base removed from V and 2 bases from J, the gap between germline ends came to 11 bases. The CDR3 DNA reads as TGTGCCAGCAGCCAAGTTCGGGGTGCAAACACTGAAGCTTTCTTT. Residues: CASSQVRGANTEAFF.

V is TRBV28 and J is TRBJ2-3; D assignment may be TRBD1 or TRBD2 (5 bases each). The ends were cut back, 2 bases at V and 4 bases at J, with 13 bases in the middle. The CDR3 runs to 15 residues. Germline CDR1 reads MDHEN; CDR2 reads SYDVKM. CDR3 loop: CASSLSGRAADTQYF. In DNA, the CDR3 is TGTGCCAGCAGTTTAAGCGGCAGGGCGGCAGATACGCAGTATTTT.

As for this clone: A junction boundary mismatches the germline segment, possibly from a read error. V gene TRBV7-7 combines with J gene TRBJ1-3; perhaps TRBD1 as D (6 bases). There are 15 residues in the CDR3. Per germline, CDR1 SSHAT and CDR2 FNYEAQ (reference sequence). The CDR3 region has the DNA TGTGCTAGCAGCCAAAAGGGGGGTTCTGGAAACACCATATATTTT. It is translated as CASSQKGGSGNTIYF.

The V call is TRBV7-9, the J call TRBJ2-7; 7 positions match TRBD1. Germline-derived CDR1 and CDR2 are SEHNR and FQNEAQ (reference sequence). V shed 4 bases and J 4 bases; nucleotides not matched to a gene: 10. The CDR3 runs to 15 residues. CDR3 in amino acids: CASSSPGTEGYEQYF. CDR3 in DNA: TGTGCCAGCAGCTCACCCGGGACAGAAGGGTACGAGCAGTACTTC.

The genes are TRBV7-9 and TRBJ2-1; D is perhaps TRBD1 (6 bases). Germline V gene data show CDR1 as SEHNR and CDR2 as FQNEAQ (reference sequence). CDR3 length equals 13 residues. Deletions cut 5 bases from V and 9 bases from J, with 14 bases between. DNA for the CDR3: TGTGCCAGCAGCCAAACAGGGCGCGGTGAGCAGTTCTTC. It is translated as CASSQTGRGEQFF.

CDR3 protein: CASSPYLVRGTEAFF. The CDR3, as DNA: TGTGCCAGCAGCCCATACTTAGTGCGGGGGACTGAAGCTTTCTTT. This chain links TRBV9 with TRBJ1-1; D may be TRBD1 (5 bases). V was trimmed by 4 bases and J by 5 bases, leaving 18 bases between them. The CDR3 loop spans 15 amino acids. From germline, CDR1 is SGDLS and CDR2 YYNGEE.

The CDR3 sequence is CASSKPGSTGELFF. As DNA, the CDR3 is TGTGCCAGCAGTAAACCAGGGTCAACCGGGGAGCTGTTTTTT. This chain links TRBV6-5 with TRBJ2-2; the D gene is possibly TRBD1 (5 bases). The CDR3 spans 14 residues. The germline gives CDR1 MNHEY, CDR2 SVGAGI. Trimming removed 5 bases from V and 5 bases from J, with 12 bases in between.

Only a few counts were recorded for this clone. The DNA of the CDR3 is TGTGCCACCAGCGACAGGGAATGGTGGAATCAGCCCCAGCATTTT. It yields the protein CATSDREWWNQPQHF. This chain uses TRBV24-1 with TRBJ1-5, with 7 bases matching TRBD1. V lost 7 bases to trimming and J lost 4 bases; unmatched junction nucleotides: 9. The germline V gene encodes CDR1 KGHDR and CDR2 SFDVKD. The CDR3 runs 15 residues.

The chain has TRBV19 and TRBJ1-2; tentatively, D is TRBD1 (5 bases). This CDR3 has 14 residues. CDR1 LNHDA and CDR2 SQIVND come from the germline V gene (reference sequence). V lost 4 bases to trimming and J lost 0 bases, with 9 bases between them. The CDR3 region is CASSRGRPNYGYTF. The DNA for the CDR3 is TGTGCCAGTAGTAGGGGGAGGCCTAACTATGGCTACACCTTC.

The V gene is TRBV4-1, the J gene TRBJ1-1; no reliable D call. The length of the CDR3 is 11 residues. V was trimmed by 4 bases and J by 11 bases, leaving 11 bases between them. Germline CDR1 MGHRA, CDR2 YSYEKL. CDR3 sequence reads: CASSRGLEAFF. The CDR3 bases are TGCGCCAGCAGCCGTGGACTGGAGGCTTTCTTT.

The chain joins TRBV7-9 to TRBJ1-4; D is unclear. Germline CDR1 is SEHNR and CDR2 is FQNEAQ (reference sequence). V gave up 0 bases and J gave up 8 bases, with 13 bases separating them. The CDR3 runs 15 residues. The CDR3 DNA is TGTGCCAGCAGCTTAGCGCGAGGGAGTGCGGAAAAACTGTTTTTT. Protein sequence: CASSLARGSAEKLFF. Looking up the rest from reference TRBV7-9 and TRBJ1-4 gives the full variable domain: DTGVSQNPRHKITKRGQNVTFRCDPISEHNRLYWYRQTLGQGPEFLTYFQNEAQLEKSRLLSDRFSAERPKGSFSTLEIQRTEQGDSAMYLCASSLARGSAEKLFFGSGTQLSVL.

The V call is TRBV6-5, the J call TRBJ1-1; TRBD1 might be the D (6 bases). The CDR3 runs to 13 residues. Germline CDR1 and CDR2: MNHEY and SVGAGI. The V gene lost 10 bases and the J gene lost 4 bases, with 16 bases spanning the gap. The CDR3 sequence is CATLGGGFTEAFF. DNA of the CDR3: TGTGCCACCTTAGGGGGGGGTTTCACTGAAGCTTTCTTT.

The chain recombines TRBV15 with TRBJ2-7; the D is unclear. Trimming removed 3 bases from V and 3 bases from J, with 15 bases in between. CDR1 and CDR2 (germline): LNHNV, YYDKDF (reference sequence). This CDR3 has 15 amino acids. As DNA, the CDR3 is TGTGCCACCAGCAGCTTTACGATGGCGGACTACGAGCAGTACTTC. Its translation: CATSSFTMADYEQYF.